This TCR beta chain was recovered during a study of cytomegalovirus exposure and HLA in healthy donors (TCRdb year 2017). Background for the entire study: An earlier analysis of approximately 640 of the donors reported approximately 290 Gb of sequence data and some 100 million unique TCR beta sequences from 150 million to 200 million T cells. An early release that covered about 600 HLA-typed donors contained about 300 gigabases of sequencing data and tens of millions of unique TCR sequences. Of the roughly 400 genotyped donors, over 70% fell in the genetic ancestry cluster associated with self-reported Caucasian donors. The study aimed to test whether signatures of past pathogen exposure could be identified by cataloging public T cell receptors. The study used immunosequencing to profile the T cell repertoires of several hundred subjects and linked those repertoires to cytomegalovirus serostatus. In addition to the first cohort of roughly 700 subjects, a separate validation cohort of approximately 110 different subjects was used. To predict cytomegalovirus infection status, the study combined high-throughput TCR immunosequencing, statistical association of individual TCRs with disease status, and machine learning. A later analysis re-examined previously published TCR beta repertoires from roughly 650 donors and added high-resolution HLA genotyping to investigate patterns of TCR occurrence. Rather than drawing on any new phenotypic data, the later analysis identified candidate immune exposures from TCR beta sequences and the way those sequences occurred across donors. In an earlier analysis of more than 550 of the donors, high-throughput TCR beta sequencing was used to judge whether each TCR beta V gene segment behaved as functional or pseudogenic. Alongside the repertoire data, information on donor age, sex, ethnicity and CMV serostatus was compiled. In a later genetic analysis, genome-wide SNP genotypes for about 55% of the 666 donors were used, and that subset was treated as a discovery cohort. Every discovery cohort repertoire had been produced on one sequencing platform. HLA typing included class I and class II loci at four-digit resolution. Typing coverage differed by locus: A, B, C, DRB1 and DQB1 were typed in about 629-640 donors, DQA1 in roughly 510, DPA1 in some 570, and DPB1 in 400 to 480. Roughly 5 DR-DQ haplotypes were treated as single units for association and clustering because of strong linkage in the cohort. Among approximately 370 genotyped donors of the cohort, an average of about 240,000 unique TCR beta nucleotide sequences was sequenced per donor, of which about 19% were non-productive.

The paper's findings and limits, for the study overall: Correlated functional status among segregating V segments might reflect linkage disequilibrium, but an unknown experimental factor could not be ruled out. The sequencing pipeline was judged likely to have produced a cluster of highly shared sequence variants as a technical artifact. When HLA alleles, especially DR and DQ, strongly co-occurred, TCR associations were difficult to assign to individual alleles. Most TCR sequences were observed very rarely across donors, whereas some public TCRs were present in many individuals. A few of the identified cytomegalovirus-associated TCR beta chains were confirmed in vitro to be specific for cytomegalovirus antigens. A further reported finding was that TCR beta sequences accurately predicted the HLA-A and HLA-B alleles for most subjects in the first cohort. Because HLA typing was unavailable for some donors at each locus, only the typed subset was used in association tests. According to a later analysis, parvovirus B19, influenza, CMV and Epstein-Barr virus appeared linked to several top co-occurrence clusters. Cytomegalovirus status was reported to be diagnosed by the classifier with high specificity and sensitivity in both the original and validation cohorts. A later genetic analysis associated a missense DCLRE1C variant with V-gene and J-gene trimming of TCR beta chains, and an independent cohort replicated the association. Because counts were too low, about 18 rarely observed V segments, including chromosome 9 orphons, were excluded from the earlier analysis of roughly 580 of the donors. At a false discovery rate of 0.05, a later analysis linked roughly 17,000 TCR beta sequences to specific HLA alleles. The authors suggested that the approach could potentially be generalized to other disease states and immunological phenotypes. Sequencing depth was assumed to be roughly uniform across donors in the presence/absence analyses, though that assumption may not hold. Some IMGT-functional V segments, including TRBV6-2 and TRBV6-3, could not be distinguished by the 87-base-pair reads and were therefore excluded. According to a later analysis, most CMV-associated TCR beta chains appeared to be HLA-restricted, and the HLA associations seemed to be driven largely by CMV exposure. A total of fewer than 200 TCR beta chains were listed by the study as associated with cytomegalovirus. Compared with the approximately 670-donor mean, donors in an Asian-associated ancestry cluster had fewer N-insertions in productive TCRs, according to a later genetic analysis. This cohort had only TCR beta chains sequenced, and the lack of alpha or paired-chain data limited which features could be detected. For the cohort, immune exposure information was limited to CMV serostatus. An earlier analysis of approximately 570 of the donors showed that most TCR beta V segments appeared in productive rearrangements either about 87% or about 30% of the time, which broadly matched IMGT annotations. In a later analysis, HLA-associated TCR beta chains were found to be more clonally expanded and to have lower generation probabilities than equally common non-associated chains. In a later analysis, the rate of TCR association differed among HLA loci, with DRB1 alleles having the most associated TCRs and HLA-C alleles having the fewest.

Concerning this clone itself: It lacks a known antigen. The record has no base qualities; no much larger clone is one base away.

The cohort consisted of hundreds of healthy bone marrow donors. At the time of sampling, all cohort members were nominally healthy, though unrecorded immune exposures were likely present. The donor was CMV seronegative and was included in the group of a few hundred seronegative cohort members. Each donor provided a peripheral blood sample, and peripheral blood mononuclear cells were used for TCR beta sequencing. Genomic DNA was extracted from the blood cell samples with the Qiagen DNeasy Blood Extraction Kit. Inclusive of the bounding cysteine and phenylalanine, the CDR3 is 14 residues long. Only CDR3 DNA is held: 42 bases, read in frame from base 1. Via the germline V gene, CDR1 is SNHLY and CDR2 FYNNEI. V is trimmed back by 4 bases and J by 4 bases, and the junction contains 4 bases that no gene match accounts for. Libraries were constructed by the immunoSEQ multiplex PCR assay. For the multiplex PCR, a mixture combining 60 forward primers for TCR Vbeta segments and 13 reverse primers for TCR Jbeta segments was used. Amplification of the CDR3 region of rearranged TCR beta genes was performed with a multiplex PCR assay on genomic DNA. On the Illumina HiSeq System, the amplified TCR beta libraries were sequenced as 87-base-pair reads. Per the source publication's procedure: A later analysis counted about 82 million unique TCR beta chains across the 550 to 800 repertoires, and some 11 million of these chains were shared by at least two donors. To remove PCR and sequencing errors, raw reads were error-corrected and collapsed into unique sequences using a nearest-neighbor algorithm that merged closely related sequences. CDR3 sequences were aligned to IMGT reference sequences to assign V, D and J gene segments. For a sequence to be retained, at least a six-nucleotide match to both a V gene segment and a J gene segment was required. A rearrangement was called productive if the CDR3 had no stop codons and remained in frame with V and J, and every other rearrangement was called non-productive. Following IMGT convention, CDR3 was defined as the stretch from the second conserved V-encoded cysteine up to the conserved J-encoded phenylalanine. The earlier analysis of about 560 of the donors excluded any sequence lacking an unambiguous match to a single V gene segment. In an earlier analysis of 587 of the donors, V segments were called functional above 56.7% productive rearrangements and were called segregating when the between-donor standard deviation exceeded 5%. A statistical classification framework was built to diagnose cytomegalovirus status from the catalog of TCR beta chain sequences. V and J gene assignment, in a later analysis, came from comparing TCR nucleotide sequences with IMGT/GENE-DB human TR gene sequences. A later analysis assigned CDR3 sequences and most-parsimonious VDJ recombination scenarios with the TCRdist pipeline. In a later analysis, every TCR beta chain was defined by the combination of its CDR3 amino acid sequence and its V-gene family, and reads without a unique V-gene family were dropped. To address suspected cross-contamination and a sequencing artifact, a later analysis removed around 590 highly shared, low-generation-probability nucleotide sequences. In a later analysis, a clonal expansion index was calculated for each public chain from normalized within-repertoire ranks of inferred template counts. In a later analysis, generation probabilities were computed using a VDJ recombination model fitted to out-of-frame rearrangements, and the results were checked against IGoR. In a later analysis, TCR-TCR, TCR-HLA and TCR-CMV co-occurrence was scored with hypergeometric tests, and a repertoire-size bias correction was applied to TCR pairs. A later analysis estimated false discovery rates by permuting HLA or CMV assignments 20 times. In a later analysis, co-occurring TCRs were grouped using DBSCAN, and TCRdist sequence similarity was added for clustering within HLA-allele-positive subsets. Co-occurrence clustering excluded repertoires with fewer than 30,000 or more than 120,000 public chains, plus five with anomalous nucleotide sharing. The table comes from immuneACCESS by way of TCRdb, which keeps in-frame sequences with V and J called. Part of the clones is missing from these tables; in studies checked, under half for an unresolved V gene and the rest for unknown reasons. That table gives V, J and clone size, and the DNA gave D and trimming. For this sample the table gives roughly 130,000 clones, of which just over 65% were detected only once. The ten largest clones take up approximately 6.5% of the sample.

The rearranged chain carries TRBV2 and TRBJ2-5; 9 bases in the middle match TRBD2. This TCR derives from a woman aged 55-75 years in good health and CMV-seronegative. The sequenced sample consisted of PBMCs. The DNA reads TGTGCCAGCAGTGGTGGCGGGGGGGCAGAGACCCAGTACTTC. It encodes CASSGGGGAETQYF.